This TCR beta chain appears in the sequencing data of a study of blood T cell repertoires in COVID-19. Study background: There were acute and convalescent COVID-19 samples, and they came from the United States, Italy and Spain.

Per the original methods: For nucleated cells, counts were estimated from reference gene primer amplification. Here immunoSEQ multiplex PCR was the method, and the copy in TCRdb shows in-frame clones only, minus some. The V and J calls and clone size are taken from that table; D and trimming were inferred from the DNA. This table holds about 250,000 clones, more than 75% found once. The CDR3 runs 15 residues. Germline V CDR1 and CDR2: MNHNY, SVGAGI (reference sequence). Trimming pared 2 bases from V and 0 bases from J, leaving 5 bases between. This clone was picked up a small number of times. While infection was still active, Seattle patients were enrolled and then followed longitudinally.

The sequence derives from a woman older than 75 with COVID-19, enrolled during active disease. The specimen was peripheral blood. V gene TRBV6-6 combines with J gene TRBJ1-6; D gene ambiguous. CDR3 residues: CASSYGSSYNSPLHF. CDR3 nucleotides: TGTGCCAGCAGTTACGGGAGCTCCTATAATTCACCCCTCCACTTT.